This T cell receptor beta chain was sequenced during a study of T-cell reconstitution after alpha-beta-depleted transplantation in children. Deletions cut 4 bases from V and 3 bases from J, with 13 bases between. The CDR3 loop spans 14 amino acids. Germline CDR1 and CDR2: SGHRS and YFSETQ. This clonotype was recorded at least ten times. Preparing the TCRbeta library involved the use of unique molecular identifiers. Using its own MiXCR run on the PCR reads, TCRdb lists one record per CDR3 protein. The sample records some 240,000 distinct CDR3 sequences, 9.5% to 15% being singletons. The V call is TRBV5-1, the J call TRBJ2-5; D tentatively reads TRBD1 or TRBD2 (6 bases each). This receptor was identified in a human donor who donated a stem cell graft to a child with acute lymphoblastic leukemia. Material: PBMCs from the stem cell graft donor, obtained from the stem cell graft. CDR3 sequence reads: CASSRGGHEETQYF. The CDR3 DNA sequence: TGCGCCAGCAGCCGAGGGGGGCATGAAGAGACCCAGTACTTC.